The present T cell receptor beta chain was sequenced within a study of CD8 T cells in Susac syndrome. Study-wide points: The CD4+ T cell repertoires in Susac syndrome were not clonally expanded.

The junction had 4 bases not matched to a gene; V was cut back by 1 base and J by 7 bases. Germline V gene lookup returns CDR1 SGHDT and CDR2 YYEEEE. The CDR3 is 15 amino acids. CD8+ and CD4+ T cells from blood underwent TCR beta sequencing. Bulk CD8+ and CD4+ cells came from magnetic negative isolation; CD8+ TEMRA by FACS. Comment on this clonotype: Its target is unknown.

RNA amounts of about 0.5 to 1 ug underwent reverse transcription with random hexamers. Across 54 Vbeta and 13 Jbeta, immunoSEQ multiplex PCR amplified TCR beta CDR3. One entry per CDR3 protein, called by TCRdb with MiXCR from the immunoSEQ multiplex PCR reads. The sample contains just over 150,000 distinct CDR3 sequences, 95% of which appear only once. The sample comprised CD4+ T cells from PBMCs. The V gene is TRBV5-6, the J gene TRBJ1-6; 8 bases line up with TRBD1. The source of this sequence is a human donor with Susac syndrome. The CDR3 sequence is CASSLLDRVNSPLHF. In DNA, the CDR3 is TGTGCCAGCAGCTTGCTGGACAGGGTGAATTCACCCCTCCACTTT.